This T cell receptor beta chain was recovered during a study of graft-versus-host responses after intestinal transplantation (TCRdb year 2021). Looking at the study overall: The transplants that recipients got were multivisceral, liver-intestinal, or isolated intestinal. Every recipient was given anti-thymocyte globulin induction, then maintenance tacrolimus and steroids for roughly 3 years. Bulk TCR-beta CDR3 sequencing was used to track graft-versus-host and host-versus-graft alloreactive T cell clones in the graft, circulation and bone marrow after intestinal transplantation. Alloreactive clones were identified by sequencing pre-transplant mixed lymphocyte reaction products and comparing them with unstimulated pre-transplant donor and recipient T cells. A cohort of about two dozen intestinal transplant recipients, including one retransplant, was enrolled, and 3 patients lacking pretransplant specimens were excluded. Donor T cell macrochimerism was defined as a peak of at least 4% donor T cells among recipient peripheral blood mononuclear cells. Instead of going to the commercial service, samples from a few later patients were sequenced in-house on an Illumina MiSeq and processed with MiXCR.

Overall study outcomes, separate from this receptor: The conclusions were limited by the relatively low number and heterogeneity of the intestinal transplant patients. GvH clones were found in recipient bone marrow, and some of the GvH clones appeared earlier in ileal mucosa or blood, which is consistent with an intestinal mucosal origin. In patients with donor T cell macrochimerism, the allografts had high GvH to HvG T cell clonal ratios. Peak levels of circulating GvH clones were associated with declines in HvG clones early after transplant.

Library prep was done by the immunoSEQ multiplex PCR assay. For most patients, genomic DNA was isolated with the Qiagen DNeasy Blood and Tissue Kit and shipped frozen to Adaptive Biotechnologies for TCR sequencing. For most patients, high-throughput TCR-beta CDR3 sequencing of genomic DNA was performed by Adaptive Biotechnologies. The paper's processing steps were these. Adaptive's ImmunoSEQ software supplied the TCR sequencing data for 15 to 20 patients, while MiXCR and VDJtools were used to process a few other patients. To correct CD4 versus CD8 sorting errors, sequences present in both subsets at a frequency ratio below 5:1 were removed. CDR3 nucleotide sequences shared between donor and recipient were removed because the origin of such sequences could not be assigned. Alloreactive clones required at least 2-fold expansion over unstimulated cells and minimum CFSE-low frequency of 0.002% (template counts) or 0.001% (read counts). Clones detected in sequenced pre-transplant spleen, lymph node, or MLR CFSE-low populations of the donor or recipient were defined as mappable. Cumulative frequency of alloreactive clones was calculated as a percentage of all sequences weighted by copy number. TCRdb holds this immuneACCESS table with in-frame rearrangements only. Some clones are missing; in checked studies, unresolved V genes explain under half, and the rest has no known cause. The DNA was the basis for D and trimming; V, J and clone size are from that table. The sample yields roughly 90,000 clones; about 88% were counted once. The top ten hold more than 0.25% of the sample.

The sample's time point label, decoded: cells obtained before transplantation from donor or recipient. CD3+CD4+ and CD3+CD8+ populations were FACS-sorted from unstimulated pre-transplant donor and recipient cells taken from spleen or lymph nodes. V drops 3 bases and J drops 2 bases, leaving 13 bases in between. Inclusive of the bounding cysteine and phenylalanine, the CDR3 is 15 residues long. Kept here is only the CDR3 DNA, which spans 45 bases and is read in frame from base 1. CDR1 and CDR2 are read off the germline V gene as SGHVS and FQNEAQ. Regarding this clone: Its specific antigen is unknown. Within one base of it there is no much larger clone, and no base qualities were kept.

The receptor was isolated from a human donor who was the organ donor for an intestinal transplant. This chain is built from TRBV7-8 and TRBJ1-1; perhaps TRBD1 is the D gene, with 6 bases matching. The sequencing used unstimulated CD4+ T cells sorted from spleen or lymph node cells, collected before transplant. The base sequence is TGTGCCAGCAGCTTGGGGGCTGGCAGCAACACTGAAGCTTTCTTT. It encodes CASSLGAGSNTEAFF.